The T cell receptor (beta chain) under discussion was sequenced for a study of T cell repertoires in cytomegalovirus infection. Study-wide context: Recently described HLA-C-restricted plus well-studied HLA-B-restricted CMV epitopes were used.

Using its own MiXCR run on the reads, TCRdb lists one record per CDR3 protein. The data contain about 55,000 distinct CDR3 sequences, over 15% of them seen just once; the ten biggest clones take up roughly 67%. Trimming removed 6 bases from V and 10 bases from J, with 10 bases in between. Germline CDR1 and CDR2: SGHVS and FNYEAQ. CDR3 size: 11 residues. Findings and limits, study-wide: The ex vivo response showed dominance by HLA-C-restricted CMV-specific TCR beta clonotypes.

For this clonotype: Antigen specificity is unknown.

The chain couples TRBV7-6 to TRBJ2-1; D unclear. The clonotype comes from a human donor in good health (CMV status not recorded). Some clones in this sample may be carry-over from other donors' samples. The sequenced sample was CD8+ T cells from cultured PBMCs, obtained from culture after CMV antigen stimulation. The CDR3 DNA reads as TGTGCCAGCAGTCCGAGTCCGGAGCAGTTCTTC. It yields the protein CASSPSPEQFF.